Below, 15 T cell receptor beta chains from the same sample are listed, as sequenced in a study of early T cells in non-severe SARS-CoV-2 infection. TCRdb reprocessed the 5' RACE reads with MiXCR, giving one entry per CDR3 protein. The sample contains 70,000 to 95,000 distinct CDR3 sequences, roughly 15% of which appear only once. Specimen: whole blood. The source of these receptors is an adult who was a healthcare worker with PCR-confirmed SARS-CoV-2 infection or an uninfected control (not recorded which).

This chain joins TRBV9 and TRBJ2-2; D remains ambiguous. The CDR3 is 15 amino acids. V was clipped by 1 base and J by 1 base, with 8 bases between them. Germline V gives CDR1 SGDLS, CDR2 YYNGEE. CDR3: CASSVRAENTGELFF. CDR3 in DNA: TGTGCCAGCAGCGTACGCGCCGAGAACACCGGGGAGCTGTTTTTT.

This sequence joins TRBV5-3 and TRBJ2-7, with 10 bases aligning to TRBD1. TRBV5-3 is flagged as an ORF with uncertain function. This CDR3 comprises 18 residues. V lost 0 bases to trimming and J lost 1 base; unmatched junction nucleotides: 10. This chain's CDR3 is CARSLVPGQGPPSYEQYV. As DNA, the CDR3 is TGTGCCAGAAGCTTGGTCCCGGGACAGGGGCCCCCTTCCTACGAGCAGTACGTC.

This chain connects TRBV7-2 to TRBJ1-6, with TRBD1 identical over 8 bases. Germline-derived CDR1 and CDR2 are SGHTA and FQGNSA. CDR3 length: 15 residues. Unmatched junction bases numbered 9, after V lost 4 bases and J lost 10 bases. The CDR3 is CASSYQDRVGSPLHF. In DNA form, the CDR3 reads TGTGCCAGCAGCTACCAGGACAGGGTTGGGTCACCCCTCCACTTT.

The CDR3 sequence: CASSLASNRETQYF. CDR3 nucleotide sequence: TGTGCCAGCAGCTTAGCTTCCAACCGAGAGACCCAGTACTTC. The J gene is TRBJ2-5, the V gene TRBV11-2; D ambiguous. The CDR3 consists of 14 residues. Trimming pared 1 base from V and 4 bases from J, leaving 10 bases between. Germline V gene sequence: CDR1 SGHAT, CDR2 FQNNGV.

The V and J genes are TRBV11-2 and TRBJ2-5, with D uncertain. Germline CDR1 and CDR2: SGHAT and FQNNGV. V was cut by 5 bases and J by 3 bases, with 10 bases left in between. The CDR3 spans 13 residues. The DNA for the CDR3 is TGTGCCAGCAGCCCCTACAGAGAAGAGACCCAGTACTTC. Protein sequence: CASSPYREETQYF.

This chain links TRBV6-5 with TRBJ1-2; D is ambiguous. Trimming stripped 2 bases from V and 3 bases from J, with 13 bases between. Germline CDR1 is MNHEY and CDR2 is SVGAGI. The CDR3 extends over 15 amino acids. The CDR3 loop is CASSYGGSADYGYTF. CDR3 in DNA: TGTGCCAGCAGTTACGGTGGGTCAGCGGACTATGGCTACACCTTC.

CDR3 sequence (DNA): TGTGCCAGCAGCGATAGATCTAGCGGGGGCCCATACAATGAGCAGTTCTTC. Its translation: CASSDRSSGGPYNEQFF. V usage is TRBV6-5 and J usage is TRBJ2-1; 10 bases line up with TRBD2. This CDR3 region has 17 residues. V was clipped by 6 bases and J by 4 bases; unmatched bases: 12. Per the germline V gene, CDR1 is MNHEY and CDR2 is SVGAGI.

In this sample, this clonotype turned up a few times. V gene TRBV12-5 combines with J gene TRBJ2-1; D call uncertain. The CDR3 sequence is 15 residues long. Germline CDR1 and CDR2: LGHNT and FRNRAP. Deletions cut 0 bases from V and 7 bases from J, with 13 bases between. The CDR3 region has the DNA TGTGCTAGTGGTTTGGTCCTACACAAGAGGAATGAGCAGTTCTTC. Translation gives CASGLVLHKRNEQFF.

The rearrangement uses TRBV20-1 and TRBJ2-2; 12 bases align to TRBD2. V shed 1 base and J 0 bases; nucleotides not matched to a gene: 6. The germline gives CDR1 DFQATT, CDR2 SNEGSKA (reference sequence). The CDR3 is 18 residues long. CDR3 nucleotide sequence: TGCAGTGCTAGAGCGCTAGCGGGGGGGATCGCGAACACCGGGGAGCTGTTTTTT. Translated, it gives CSARALAGGIANTGELFF.

CDR3 coding DNA: TGCAGCGTTGAGCTCCGGGGTTCCGATGGCTACACCTTC. As protein: CSVELRGSDGYTF. The chain uses TRBV29-1 and TRBJ1-2; no reliable D call. V was clipped by 3 bases and J by 6 bases, with 14 bases between them. CDR3 length equals 13 residues. The V gene's germline CDR1 is SQVTM and CDR2 ANQGSEA.

This clonotype has more than one count but fewer than ten. The chain is built from TRBV12-5 and TRBJ2-4; unclear D gene. CDR3 length equals 14 residues. The V and J ends lost 6 bases and 0 bases respectively, with 9 bases between them. CDR1 and CDR2 (germline): LGHNT, FRNRAP. This chain's CDR3 is CASGPRQAKNIQYF. The DNA for the CDR3 is TGTGCTAGTGGGCCACGGCAAGCCAAAAACATTCAGTACTTC.

The chain combines TRBV7-2 with TRBJ1-1; D gene ambiguous. The CDR3 loop spans 15 amino acids. Trimming stripped 1 base from V and 0 bases from J, with 9 bases between. The germline gives CDR1 SGHTA, CDR2 FQGNSA. CDR3 nucleotide sequence: TGTGCCAGCAGCTTAGGGCTAGCGATGAACACTGAAGCTTTCTTT. It specifies CASSLGLAMNTEAFF.

The sample holds a few counts of this clonotype. This sequence joins TRBV28 and TRBJ2-5; 13 nucleotides align to TRBD2. The trim removed 5 bases at V and 1 base at J, leaving 7 bases unmatched. The germline gives CDR1 MDHEN, CDR2 SYDVKM. This CDR3 spans 17 amino acids. CDR3: CASSIGGLAGAQETQYF. For the CDR3, the DNA is TGTGCCAGCAGTATAGGTGGACTAGCGGGGGCCCAAGAGACCCAGTACTTC.

This clonotype came up a few times. This chain links TRBV15 with TRBJ2-7; D not certain. The CDR3 totals 15 residues. Germline V gene data show CDR1 as LNHNV and CDR2 as YYDKDF (reference sequence). The V end was cut by 1 base, the J end by 0 bases, with 10 bases between. CDR3 sequence reads: CATSRVKGASYEQYV. Written as DNA, the CDR3 is TGTGCCACCAGCAGAGTAAAAGGAGCCTCCTACGAGCAGTACGTC.

The rearrangement links TRBV7-2 to TRBJ1-6; a possible D gene is TRBD1 (5 bases). Germline loops: CDR1 SGHTA, CDR2 FQGNSA. The CDR3 runs to 14 residues. The ends were cut back, 5 bases at V and 8 bases at J, with 13 bases in the middle. CDR3 coding DNA: TGTGCCAGCAGCCTCCGACAGTCCTATTCACCCCTCCACTTT. This gives the protein CASSLRQSYSPLHF. Using reference TRBV7-2 and TRBJ1-6 for the parts outside the CDR3, the full variable domain is GAGVSQSPSNKVTEKGKDVELRCDPISGHTALYWYRQSLGQGLEFLIYFQGNSAPDKSGLPSDRFSAERTGGSVSTLTIQRTQQEDSAVYLCASSLRQSYSPLHFGNGTRLTVT.